Given below is one T cell receptor (beta chain) in context. This clonotype was counted many times. Its specific antigen is unknown. No base quality information exists; no much larger clone differs at one position. This specimen comes from a study of CD8 T cells in ankylosing spondylitis (dated by TCRdb to 2015 to 2018). About the full investigation: T cell receptor beta repertoires were profiled in healthy donors and ankylosing spondylitis patients so that disease-linked TCR variants could be found. The full study cohort comprised about 23 ankylosing spondylitis patients and over a hundred healthy donors. Peripheral blood samples were taken, and synovial fluid was additionally collected from ankylosing spondylitis patients.

For sequencing, an Illumina HiSeq 2500 was employed. Quantitative 5'-RACE with molecular barcodes was the method used to prepare the TCR beta libraries. Turning to the authors' computational methods: A new computational method, built on a probabilistic model of VDJ rearrangement, was used to identify disease-linked TCR variants. TCRdb reprocessing: public reads trimmed at Q25 with fastp, clones called with MiXCR, in-frame beta chains kept. Identical CDR3 proteins give one entry, which carries the most common genes and DNA. These V and J calls originate from TCRdb's pipeline instead of the authors' own analysis. The sample table records approximately 45,000 distinct CDR3 sequences; about 4% of these occur just once. In total, the top ten clones hold around 4.1% of the sample. V is pruned by 0 bases and J by 6 bases, leaving 10 bases of the junction without a gene match. In the germline V gene, CDR1 corresponds to SGDLS and CDR2 to YYNGEE. Including cysteine and phenylalanine, the CDR3 has 16 amino acids. Solely the CDR3 DNA is kept, with 48 bases framed from the first base.

Broader findings and caveats from the paper: The disease-linked clones had a CD8+ phenotype and were found at relatively low frequencies in peripheral blood. Significant enrichment of the disease-linked clones was reported in matched synovial fluid samples from ankylosing spondylitis patients. Blood from ankylosing spondylitis patients appeared to be characterized by a TCR beta motif made up of seven or eight highly homologous amino acid variants. Some motif variants were previously reported in synovial fluid and blood of reactive arthritis patients, suggesting common disease-initiation mechanisms.

The chain is encoded by TRBV9 joined to TRBJ2-3, with 7 central nucleotides matching TRBD2. Sequencing was carried out using blood, either unsorted or a sorted T cell fraction (not recorded which). The sequence came from a female donor with ankylosing spondylitis or in good health (not recorded which). The nucleotide sequence reads TGTGCCAGCAGCGTAGATGGTGGGGGGGAAGTGGATACGCAGTATTTT. It is translated as CASSVDGGGEVDTQYF.